This TCR beta chain was sequenced in a study of shared clonotypes between healthy human individuals. In the study overall: There were three CD4 naive, three CD4 memory, two CD8 naive and one CD8 memory plates per donor.

Here immunoSEQ multiplex PCR was the method, and the copy in TCRdb shows in-frame clones only, minus some. This table has about 2 million clones, about 95% appearing once. Naive CD8 isolation took CD45RO-negative cells positively selected for CCR7 and excluded terminally differentiated effector memory CD45RA+ cells. Germline V lookup: CDR1 SGHNT, CDR2 YYREEE (reference sequence). Trimming took 4 bases from V and 6 from J; bases not matched to a gene: 7. The CDR3 runs to 15 residues. This receptor was taken from a man younger than 35 in good health. This chain joins TRBV5-4 and TRBJ2-3; 11 bases align to TRBD1. Material for sequencing was naive CD8+ T cells sorted from blood. CDR3 loop: CASSARTGGWDTQYF. Here the CDR3 DNA reads TGTGCCAGCAGCGCCAGGACAGGGGGCTGGGATACGCAGTATTTT.